This T cell receptor (beta chain) comes out of a study of T cells in Graves' hyperthyroidism and ophthalmopathy. In the study overall: Before treatment of any kind, peripheral blood was taken at initial diagnosis.

Lactation, pregnancy, other autoimmune disease or uncontrolled infection excluded patients. Extraction of PBMCs used roughly 9.4 ml of fresh peripheral blood. This CDR3 contains 14 residues. Germline assignment: CDR1 ENHRY and CDR2 SYGVKD. The junction had 3 bases not matched to a gene; V was cut back by 9 bases and J by 2 bases. General study findings and limits: Most thyroid clonotypes expanded above 0.001 were also detected in blood.

Amplification yielded TCR beta CDR3 regions, with RNA transcripts as the source. RT-PCR in the first round (using the HTBI primer set) targeted the TCR CDR3. Each CDR3 protein is one row after TCRdb ran MiXCR on the multiplex PCR reads. The table shows about 840,000 distinct CDR3 sequences, with roughly 40% occurring only once. Concerning this clonotype: Antigen: not known.

The sequence came from a man between 18 and 29 years old with Graves' hyperthyroidism. Specimen: blood. The chain is built from TRBV10-3 and TRBJ2-3, with 12 bases matching TRBD2. CDR3 protein: CAIGLAGNTDTQYF. In DNA, the CDR3 is TGTGCCATAGGACTAGCGGGAAACACAGATACGCAGTATTTT.